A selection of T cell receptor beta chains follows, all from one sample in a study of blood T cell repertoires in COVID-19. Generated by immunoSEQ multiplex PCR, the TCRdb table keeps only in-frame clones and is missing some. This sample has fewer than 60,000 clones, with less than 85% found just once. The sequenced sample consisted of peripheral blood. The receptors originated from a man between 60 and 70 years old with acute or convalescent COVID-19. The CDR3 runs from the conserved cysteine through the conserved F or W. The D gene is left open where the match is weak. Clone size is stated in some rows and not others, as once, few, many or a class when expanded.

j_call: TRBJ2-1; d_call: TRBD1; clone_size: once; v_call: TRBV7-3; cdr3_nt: TGTGCCAGCAGCTTACGTTCCGGGACAGGATACAATGAGCAGTTCTTC; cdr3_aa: CASSLRSGTGYNEQFF
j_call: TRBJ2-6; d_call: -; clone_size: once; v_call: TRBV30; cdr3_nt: TGTGCCTGGAGTGCAGGGAGGATCTCTGGGGCCAACGTCCTGACTTTC; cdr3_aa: CAWSAGRISGANVLTF
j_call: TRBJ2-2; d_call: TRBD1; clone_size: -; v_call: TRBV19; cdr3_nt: TGTGCCAGTACCTCCCTACGGGGCAGGGGGCCGAACACCGGGGAGCTGTTTTTT; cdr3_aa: CASTSLRGRGPNTGELFF
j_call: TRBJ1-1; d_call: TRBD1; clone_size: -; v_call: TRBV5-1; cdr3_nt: TGCGCCAGCAGCTTGAAGGCAGGGGGCGTTGAAGCTTTCTTT; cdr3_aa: CASSLKAGGVEAFF
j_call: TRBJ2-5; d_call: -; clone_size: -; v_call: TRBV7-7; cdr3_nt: TGTGCTAGCAGCTTATCGGCTAGTGATATCCAAGAGACCCAGTACTTC; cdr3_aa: CASSLSASDIQETQYF
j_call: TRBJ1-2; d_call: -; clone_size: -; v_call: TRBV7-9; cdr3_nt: TGTGCCAGCAGCTGGGGAGCGGGGGGCGTCTATGGCTACACCTTC; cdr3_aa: CASSWGAGGVYGYTF
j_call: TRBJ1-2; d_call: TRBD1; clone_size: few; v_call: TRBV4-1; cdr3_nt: TGCGCCAGCAGCCAAGAAAGAACAGGGGACTACTATGGCTACACCTTC; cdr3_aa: CASSQERTGDYYGYTF
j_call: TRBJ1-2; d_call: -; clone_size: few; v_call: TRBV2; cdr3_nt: TGTGCCAGCAGTGGTACAGGGTTTTTACGAGCTAACTATGGCTACACCTTC; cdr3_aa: CASSGTGFLRANYGYTF
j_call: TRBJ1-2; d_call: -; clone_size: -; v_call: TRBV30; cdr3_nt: TGTGCCTGGAGTGTAGGTCAGGATGGCTACACCTTC; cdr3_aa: CAWSVGQDGYTF
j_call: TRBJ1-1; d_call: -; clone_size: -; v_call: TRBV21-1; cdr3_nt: TGTGCCTCCCTAGGAGGGCAGGGTTTGATAAGGACTGAAGCTTTCTTT; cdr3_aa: CASLGGQGLIRTEAFF
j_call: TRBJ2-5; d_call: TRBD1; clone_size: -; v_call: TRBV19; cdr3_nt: TGTGCCAGTAGTCCGGGACAGGGGCCACAAGAGACCCAGTACTTC; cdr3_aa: CASSPGQGPQETQYF
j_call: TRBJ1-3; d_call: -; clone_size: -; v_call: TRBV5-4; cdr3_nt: TGTGCCAGCAGCTGGATACAGGGAAACACCATATATTTT; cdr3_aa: CASSWIQGNTIYF
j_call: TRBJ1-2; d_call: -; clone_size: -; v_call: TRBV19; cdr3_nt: TGTGCCAGTAGTATAGCACAGGGTGGGGGCTACACCTTC; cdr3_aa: CASSIAQGGGYTF
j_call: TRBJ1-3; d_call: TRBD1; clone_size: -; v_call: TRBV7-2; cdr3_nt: TGTGCCAGCAGCGCGTGGACAGGACGCTCTGGAAACACCATATATTTT; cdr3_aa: CASSAWTGRSGNTIYF
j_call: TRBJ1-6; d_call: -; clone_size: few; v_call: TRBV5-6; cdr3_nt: TGTGCCAGCAGGCAAACAGGGAATAATTCACCCCTCCACTTT; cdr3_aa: CASRQTGNNSPLHF